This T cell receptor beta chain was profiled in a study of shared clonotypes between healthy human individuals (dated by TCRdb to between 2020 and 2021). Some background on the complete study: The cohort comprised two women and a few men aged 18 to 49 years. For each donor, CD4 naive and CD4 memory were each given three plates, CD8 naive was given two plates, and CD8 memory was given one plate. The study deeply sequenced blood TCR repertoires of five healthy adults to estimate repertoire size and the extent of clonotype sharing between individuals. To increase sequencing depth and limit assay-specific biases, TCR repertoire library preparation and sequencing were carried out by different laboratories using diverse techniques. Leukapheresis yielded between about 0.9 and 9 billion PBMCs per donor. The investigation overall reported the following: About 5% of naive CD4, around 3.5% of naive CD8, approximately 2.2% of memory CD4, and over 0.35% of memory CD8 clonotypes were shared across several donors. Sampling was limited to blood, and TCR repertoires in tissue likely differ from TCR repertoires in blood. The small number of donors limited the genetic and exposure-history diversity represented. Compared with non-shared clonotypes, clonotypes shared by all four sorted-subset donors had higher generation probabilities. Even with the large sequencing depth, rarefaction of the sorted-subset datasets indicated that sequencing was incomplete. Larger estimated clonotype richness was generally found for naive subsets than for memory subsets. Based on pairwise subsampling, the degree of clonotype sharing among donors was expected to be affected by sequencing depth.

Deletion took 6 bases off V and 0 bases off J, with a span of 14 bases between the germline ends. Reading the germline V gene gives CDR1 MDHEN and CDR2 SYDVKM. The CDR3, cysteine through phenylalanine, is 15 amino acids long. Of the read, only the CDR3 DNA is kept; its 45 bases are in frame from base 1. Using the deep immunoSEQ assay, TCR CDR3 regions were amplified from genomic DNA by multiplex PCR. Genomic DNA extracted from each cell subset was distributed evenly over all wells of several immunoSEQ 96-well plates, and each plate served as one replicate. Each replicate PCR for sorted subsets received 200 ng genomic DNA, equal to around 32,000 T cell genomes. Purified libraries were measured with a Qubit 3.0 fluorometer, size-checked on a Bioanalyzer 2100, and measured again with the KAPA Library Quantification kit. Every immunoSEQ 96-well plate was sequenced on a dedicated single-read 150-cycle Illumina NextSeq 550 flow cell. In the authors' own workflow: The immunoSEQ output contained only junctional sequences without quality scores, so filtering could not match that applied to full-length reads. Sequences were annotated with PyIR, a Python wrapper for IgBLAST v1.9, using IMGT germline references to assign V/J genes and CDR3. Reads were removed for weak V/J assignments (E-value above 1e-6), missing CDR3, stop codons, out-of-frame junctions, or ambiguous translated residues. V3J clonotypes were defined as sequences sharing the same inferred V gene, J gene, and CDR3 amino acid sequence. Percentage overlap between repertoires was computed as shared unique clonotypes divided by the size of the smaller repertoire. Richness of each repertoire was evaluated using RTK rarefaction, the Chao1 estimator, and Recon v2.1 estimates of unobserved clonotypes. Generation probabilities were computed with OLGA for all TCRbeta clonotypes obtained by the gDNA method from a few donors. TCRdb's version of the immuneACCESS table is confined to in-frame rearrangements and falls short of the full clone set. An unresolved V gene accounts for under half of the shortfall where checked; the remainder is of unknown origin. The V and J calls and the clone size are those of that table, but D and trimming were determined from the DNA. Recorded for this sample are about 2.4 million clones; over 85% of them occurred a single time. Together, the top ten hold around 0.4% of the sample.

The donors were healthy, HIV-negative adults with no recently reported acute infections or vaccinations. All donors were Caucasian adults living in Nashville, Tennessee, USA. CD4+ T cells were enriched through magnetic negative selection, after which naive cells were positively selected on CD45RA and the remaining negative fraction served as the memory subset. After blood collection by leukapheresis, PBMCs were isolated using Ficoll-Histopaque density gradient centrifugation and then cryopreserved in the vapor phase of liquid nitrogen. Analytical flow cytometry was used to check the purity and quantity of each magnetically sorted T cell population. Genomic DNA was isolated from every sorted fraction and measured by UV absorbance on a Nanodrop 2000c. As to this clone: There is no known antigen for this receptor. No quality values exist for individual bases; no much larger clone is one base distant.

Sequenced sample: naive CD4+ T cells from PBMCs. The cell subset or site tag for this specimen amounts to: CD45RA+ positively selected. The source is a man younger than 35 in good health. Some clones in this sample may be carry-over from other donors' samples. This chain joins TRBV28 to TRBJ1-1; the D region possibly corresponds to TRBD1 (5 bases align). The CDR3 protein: CASSPGGEMNTEAFF. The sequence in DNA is TGTGCCAGCAGCCCGGGGGGGGAAATGAACACTGAAGCTTTCTTT.